These 29 T cell receptor beta chains came from one sample sequenced in a study of CD4 T cells in relation to SARS-CoV-2 and coronaviruses. For these receptors, no antigen is known. The data were produced by immunoSEQ multiplex PCR, yet TCRdb's version contains in-frame clones alone and is incomplete. The data hold 20,000 or so clones, with about 80% observed a single time. Before the COVID-19 pandemic, during about 2010-2019, CD4+ T cells were taken from unexposed donors. Isolation of CD4+ T cells took place after less than 11 days in culture. Sample: CD4+ T cells from PBMCs, cultured in vitro. These receptors were taken from a human donor in good health.

The gene calls are TRBV27 and TRBJ2-1; perhaps TRBD1 as D (5 bases). Trimming cost V 6 bases and J 4 bases, with 16 bases left between them. Germline lookup yields CDR1 MNHEY and CDR2 SMNVEV (reference sequence). The CDR3 is 15 amino acids. The CDR3 sequence: CASSLGWGQYNEQFF. DNA of the CDR3: TGTGCCAGCAGCCTAGGGTGGGGCCAATACAATGAGCAGTTCTTC.

The rearrangement links TRBV11-2 to TRBJ1-4; tentatively, D is TRBD1 (5 bases). Germline values: CDR1 SGHAT, CDR2 FQNNGV. V lost 1 base to trimming and J lost 7 bases, with 16 bases between them. This CDR3 has 16 residues. CDR3 sequence reads: CASSLAGGVAGEKLFF. DNA of the CDR3: TGTGCCAGCAGCTTAGCCGGAGGGGTAGCGGGTGAAAAACTGTTTTTT.

This clone is a singleton in its sample. The gene calls are TRBV30 and TRBJ1-1, with a weak D call TRBD1 (6 bases). Looked up from germline, CDR1 is GTSNPN and CDR2 is SVGIG (reference sequence). The CDR3 sequence is 13 residues long. V lost 0 bases to trimming and J lost 3 bases, with 8 bases between them. CDR3 loop: CAWSVQGDTEAFF. The CDR3 DNA reads as TGTGCCTGGAGTGTACAGGGCGACACTGAAGCTTTCTTT.

The chain employs TRBV28 and TRBJ2-7; D not certain. Germline V gene lookup returns CDR1 MDHEN and CDR2 SYDVKM. The CDR3 is made up of 13 amino acids. Trimming took 5 bases from V and 0 from J, leaving 8 bases between them. CDR3 residues: CASSADPSYEQYF. The CDR3 DNA reads as TGTGCCAGCAGTGCAGACCCCTCCTACGAGCAGTACTTC.

The chain links TRBV13 to TRBJ2-7; 7 positions match TRBD2. Trimming at V came to 6 bases and at J to 2 bases, leaving 7 bases not matched to a gene. Germline CDR1 reads PRHDT; CDR2 reads FYEKMQ (reference sequence). The CDR3 is made up of 14 amino acids. The CDR3 DNA sequence: TGTGCCAGCAGGCGCCGCGGACTAGCCTACGAGCAGTACTTC. This translates into CASRRRGLAYEQYF.

The gene calls are TRBV4-2 and TRBJ2-2, with TRBD1 matching 11 bases. The CDR3 contains 16 residues. J was trimmed by 5 bases and V by 0 bases; bases with no gene match: 2. Germline-derived CDR1 and CDR2 are LGHNA and YNFKEQ. The CDR3 loop reads CASSQEGTGGTGELFF. The DNA for the CDR3 is TGTGCCAGCAGCCAAGAAGGGACAGGGGGGACCGGGGAGCTGTTTTTT.

This clone was recorded once. This chain links TRBV19 with TRBJ2-3, with unresolved D. CDR3 length: 13 amino acids. Germline V gene data show CDR1 as LNHDA and CDR2 as SQIVND (reference sequence). Trimming stripped 4 bases from V and 2 bases from J, with 7 bases between. CDR3 loop: CASSSQDTDTQYF. The CDR3 DNA follows: TGTGCCAGTAGTAGTCAGGACACAGATACGCAGTATTTT.

The chain joins TRBV7-3 to TRBJ1-6; D call uncertain. Germline V gene lookup returns CDR1 SGHTA and CDR2 FQGTGA. V was pared by 5 bases and J by 6 bases, with 20 bases between. The CDR3 contains 17 residues. The CDR3 coding sequence is TGTGCCAGCAGCAAGTCCCGCGGTGGCAGCCCTAATTCACCCCTCCACTTT. It yields the protein CASSKSRGGSPNSPLHF. The full variable domain, with the rest looked up from reference TRBV7-3 and TRBJ1-6, is GAGVSQTPSNKVTEKGKYVELRCDPISGHTALYWYRQSLGQGPEFLIYFQGTGAADDSGLPNDRFFAVRPEGSVSTLKIQRTERGDSAVYLCASSKSRGGSPNSPLHFGNGTRLTVT.

This chain joins TRBV11-1 and TRBJ2-1, with 8 nucleotides matching TRBD2. Unmatched junction bases numbered 0, after V lost 8 bases and J lost 0 bases. CDR1 and CDR2 from the germline V gene are SGHAT and FQDESV (reference sequence). This CDR3 comprises 13 residues. Written as DNA, the CDR3 is TGTGCCAGCCGGGGGGGCTCCTACAATGAGCAGTTCTTC. This sequence encodes CASRGGSYNEQFF.

The rearrangement joins TRBV2 to TRBJ1-2, with D maybe TRBD1 (6 bases). This CDR3 comprises 16 residues. Trimming left V 4 bases short and J 0 bases short, with 15 bases between. CDR1 is SNHLY and CDR2 is FYNNEI in the germline V gene. CDR3 in amino acids: CASSVTGGTANYGYTF. DNA of the CDR3: TGTGCCAGCAGTGTCACCGGGGGCACCGCTAACTATGGCTACACCTTC.

The rearrangement uses TRBV19 and TRBJ1-5; D gene ambiguous. The CDR3 length is 19 residues. Trimming took off 5 bases at V and 3 bases at J, with 26 bases between the two ends. Germline loops: CDR1 LNHDA, CDR2 SQIVND (reference sequence). CDR3 sequence (DNA): TGTGCCAGTAGTGACCTCCGGGCGGAAAAACGACCCAACAATCAGCCCCAGCATTTT. Its protein is CASSDLRAEKRPNNQPQHF.

Written as DNA, the CDR3 is TGTGCCAGCAGCCAAGACCGTGGGTACTATGGCTACACCTTC. Amino acids: CASSQDRGYYGYTF. This chain connects TRBV3-1 (or the pseudogene TRBV3-2) to TRBJ1-2, with D uncertain. The CDR3 runs 14 residues. V lost 0 bases and J lost 3, with 8 bases in between. Germline CDR1 and CDR2: LGHDT and YNNKEL (reference sequence).

The chain combines TRBV6-1 with TRBJ2-5, with 12 bases matching TRBD2. CDR3 length: 16 residues. Trimming at V came to 4 bases and at J to 4 bases, leaving 7 bases not matched to a gene. Looked up from germline, CDR1 is MNHNS and CDR2 is SASEGT. CDR3 bases: TGTGCCAGCAGTGGTGGACTAGCGGGACAGGGAGAGACCCAGTACTTC. Translation gives CASSGGLAGQGETQYF.

This sequence joins TRBV5-4 and TRBJ2-1, with D tentatively TRBD2 (6 bases). From germline, CDR1 is SGHNT and CDR2 YYREEE (reference sequence). V gave up 5 bases and J gave up 0 bases, with 15 bases separating them. This CDR3 spans 16 amino acids. CDR3 in amino acids: CASRILAPSSYNEQFF. DNA for the CDR3: TGTGCCAGCAGGATTCTAGCGCCGAGCTCCTACAATGAGCAGTTCTTC.

Written as DNA, the CDR3 is TGCGCCAGCAGCTTGGGGCAAGGAAACACCATATATTTT. Its protein product is CASSLGQGNTIYF. The chain has TRBV5-1 and TRBJ1-3; D not certain. CDR3 length: 13 amino acids. V was clipped by 0 bases and J by 4 bases, with 5 bases between them. The germline V gene encodes CDR1 SGHRS and CDR2 YFSETQ.

The genes are TRBV5-4 and TRBJ1-4, with 8 bases that match TRBD1. The junction had 8 bases not matched to a gene; V was cut back by 4 bases and J by 6 bases. CDR3 size: 15 residues. Per germline, CDR1 SGHNT and CDR2 YYREEE (reference sequence). The chain's CDR3 is CASSMAGQAYEKLFF. DNA of the CDR3: TGTGCCAGCAGCATGGCGGGACAGGCCTATGAAAAACTGTTTTTT.

The rearrangement joins TRBV27 to TRBJ1-5; TRBD1 aligns across 7 bases. Germline-derived CDR1 and CDR2 are MNHEY and SMNVEV (reference sequence). V gave up 6 bases and J gave up 0 bases; unmatched junction bases: 8. This CDR3 has 16 amino acids. For the CDR3, the DNA is TGTGCCAGCAGAATGGGACAGTTACATAGCAATCAGCCCCAGCATTTT. Translating gives CASRMGQLHSNQPQHF.

This clone was observed a handful of times. The chain employs TRBV28 and TRBJ1-5, with 8 bases matching TRBD1. With 3 bases clipped from V and 11 bases from J, the junction kept 9 bases outside the gene matches. The germline V gene encodes CDR1 MDHEN and CDR2 SYDVKM. This CDR3 comprises 14 residues. CDR3 DNA: TGTGCCAGCAGTTTCGCAGGGGGCGGGGGGTCCCAGCATTTT. Translating gives CASSFAGGGGSQHF. Based on the CDR3 plus reference TRBV28 and TRBJ1-5, the full variable domain is DVKVTQSSRYLVKRTGEKVFLECVQDMDHENMFWYRQDPGLGLRLIYFSYDVKMKEKGDIPEGYSVSREKKERFSLILESASTNQTSMYLCASSFAGGGGSQHFGDGTRLSIL.

This clone was counted a few times. The chain links TRBV6-4 to TRBJ2-7; 9 nucleotides align to TRBD1. The CDR3 is 14 amino acids. V lost 3 bases to trimming and J lost 7 bases; unmatched junction nucleotides: 7. Germline V CDR1 and CDR2: MRHNA, SNTAGT. CDR3 region: CASSDPGQGQEQYF. Here the CDR3 DNA reads TGTGCCAGCAGTGATCCGGGACAGGGACAAGAGCAGTACTTC.

In its sample, this clone was seen a few times. J is TRBJ2-1 and V is TRBV5-1; D unresolved. The CDR3 consists of 14 residues. Germline values: CDR1 SGHRS, CDR2 YFSETQ. V lost 4 bases, J lost 6 bases, and 14 bases lay in between. This CDR3 reads CASSPLRTGNEQFF. The CDR3 nucleotides read TGCGCCAGCAGCCCTCTGCGGACCGGCAATGAGCAGTTCTTC.

The genes are TRBV19 and TRBJ1-2; D is undetermined. Germline-derived CDR1 and CDR2 are LNHDA and SQIVND (reference sequence). V shed 4 bases and J shed 2 bases, with 5 bases lying between them. The CDR3 has 12 amino acids. The CDR3 is CASSTENYGYTF. The CDR3 DNA follows: TGTGCCAGTAGTACAGAGAACTATGGCTACACCTTC.

This sequence joins TRBV7-9 and TRBJ1-4; D unresolved. Germline CDR1 is SEHNR and CDR2 is FQNEAQ (reference sequence). V was shortened by 0 bases and J by 8 bases, with 7 bases between the two germline ends. The CDR3 spans 13 residues. The CDR3 region is CASSLAGMEKLFF. The CDR3 nucleotides are TGTGCCAGCAGCTTAGCAGGAATGGAAAAACTGTTTTTT.

The chain carries TRBV24-1 and TRBJ2-1, with TRBD1 matching 8 bases. The germline V gene encodes CDR1 KGHDR and CDR2 SFDVKD. The V and J ends lost 5 bases and 7 bases, in that order; junction bases with no gene match: 6. The CDR3 has 14 amino acids. The CDR3 here is CATSGTGPLNEQFF. DNA for the CDR3: TGTGCCACCAGTGGGACAGGGCCATTGAATGAGCAGTTCTTC.

The J gene is TRBJ2-6, the V gene TRBV10-3; D is unclear. Per germline, CDR1 ENHRY and CDR2 SYGVKD. Between the trimmed V and J ends, which lost 7 bases and 1 base, there was a span of 11 bases. CDR3 length equals 15 residues. CDR3 protein: CAIKLQYSGANVLTF. In DNA form, the CDR3 reads TGTGCCATCAAACTCCAGTATTCTGGGGCCAACGTCCTGACTTTC.

In this sample, this clone turned up a few times. The rearrangement links TRBV9 to TRBJ1-6; possible D gene TRBD1, 5 bases. Deletions cut 3 bases from V and 5 bases from J, with 18 bases between. The germline gives CDR1 SGDLS, CDR2 YYNGEE. The CDR3 is made up of 17 amino acids. The CDR3 here is CASSAGPRSDHNSPLHF. The CDR3 DNA sequence: TGTGCCAGCAGCGCGGGACCCCGAAGTGATCATAATTCACCCCTCCACTTT.

This clone was observed once. The chain combines TRBV19 with TRBJ2-1; no clear D gene. Trimming took off 6 bases at V and 0 bases at J, with 12 bases between the two ends. The germline V gene encodes CDR1 LNHDA and CDR2 SQIVND (reference sequence). The CDR3 covers 15 residues. The CDR3 nucleotides read TGTGCCAGTAGGAAGAAGGCAAGCTCCTACAATGAGCAGTTCTTC. This translates into CASRKKASSYNEQFF.

The genes are TRBV28 and TRBJ2-5, with D possibly TRBD1 on 5 matching bases. This CDR3 spans 17 amino acids. Trimming left V 1 base short and J 5 bases short, with 20 bases between. Germline CDR1 reads MDHEN; CDR2 reads SYDVKM. The CDR3 region has the DNA TGTGCCAGCAGTTTATATTCATTAACGCCAGGGCGGGAGACCCAGTACTTC. It is translated as CASSLYSLTPGRETQYF.

The table lists this clone with a few counts. This chain uses TRBV19 with TRBJ2-7; D gene uncertain. The V end was cut by 3 bases, the J end by 3 bases, with 12 bases between. CDR3 size: 14 residues. Germline V gene lookup returns CDR1 LNHDA and CDR2 SQIVND (reference sequence). CDR3 residues: CASSIGQQDYEQYF. CDR3 DNA sequence: TGTGCCAGTAGTATTGGGCAGCAAGACTACGAGCAGTACTTC. The full variable domain, rest sourced from reference TRBV19 and TRBJ2-7, is DGGITQSPKYLFRKEGQNVTLSCEQNLNHDAMYWYRQDPGQGLRLIYYSQIVNDFQKGDIAEGYSVSREKKESFPLTVTSAQKNPTAFYLCASSIGQQDYEQYFGPGTRLTVT.

The rearrangement joins TRBV2 to TRBJ1-3, with 9 bases that match TRBD1. The V and J ends lost 5 bases and 4 bases, in that order; junction bases with no gene match: 9. This CDR3 is 16 amino acids long. In germline, CDR1 is SNHLY, CDR2 FYNNEI. The CDR3 here is CASSQTGTGFGNTIYF. CDR3 DNA: TGTGCCAGCAGTCAAACCGGGACAGGGTTCGGAAACACCATATATTTT.